The 13 T cell receptor beta chains in this list originate from one sample, sequenced in a study of cytomegalovirus exposure and HLA in healthy donors. With 60 Vbeta and 13 Jbeta primers, the PCR was carried out. TCRdb's table, derived via immunoSEQ multiplex PCR, lists solely in-frame clones and lacks some. The repertoire has under 85,000 clones, 68% of them found once; the top ten carry around 17%. The sequencing sample was made of PBMCs. These receptors originate from a man aged 35 to 55 in good health and CMV-seropositive.

The CDR3 bases are TGTGCCATCAGTGAGGGGACAGTGAACACTGAAGCTTTCTTT. It translates to CAISEGTVNTEAFF. V and J are TRBV10-3 and TRBJ1-1; 7 nucleotides match TRBD1. This CDR3 has 14 amino acids. CDR1 is ENHRY, CDR2 SYGVKD, per germline. The trim removed 2 bases at V and 0 bases at J, leaving 0 bases unmatched.

The V call is TRBV9, the J call TRBJ2-2; 13 bases are a match to TRBD2. Germline-derived CDR1 and CDR2 are SGDLS and YYNGEE. V was pared by 0 bases and J by 1 base, with 3 bases of the junction left unmatched. The CDR3 runs 18 residues. As DNA, the CDR3 is TGTGCCAGCAGCGTAGGACTAGCGGGGGGTAAGAACACCGGGGAGCTGTTTTTT. Translated: CASSVGLAGGKNTGELFF.

This clone showed up just a few times. This chain links TRBV7-2 with TRBJ2-2, with 12 bases lining up with TRBD2. The ends lost 3 bases at V and 7 bases at J; junction bases unmatched: 0. The CDR3 has 14 amino acids. Germline lookup yields CDR1 SGHTA and CDR2 FQGNSA. The DNA of the CDR3 is TGTGCCAGCAGCTTGACTAGCGGGAGCGGGGAGCTGTTTTTT. Residues: CASSLTSGSGELFF.

The chain employs TRBV2 and TRBJ2-5; D may be TRBD1 (5 bases). The ends were cut back, 5 bases at V and 1 base at J, with 11 bases in the middle. The CDR3 loop spans 14 amino acids. CDR1 and CDR2 (germline): SNHLY, FYNNEI. CDR3 in amino acids: CASSRGLSQETQYF. DNA for the CDR3: TGTGCCAGCAGTAGGGGTCTATCCCAAGAGACCCAGTACTTC.

V is TRBV27 and J is TRBJ2-7; TRBD1 matches at 9 bases. Looked up from germline, CDR1 is MNHEY and CDR2 is SMNVEV (reference sequence). The CDR3 loop spans 13 amino acids. Losses at the gene ends were 8 bases for V and 7 bases for J; bases not matched to a gene: 9. The CDR3 DNA follows: TGTGCCAGCCGCGGGACAGGGTTTCGGGAGCAGTACTTC. Its protein is CASRGTGFREQYF.

The CDR3 spells CASSLGSGAEAFF. In DNA, the CDR3 is TGTGCCAGCAGCTTAGGCTCGGGGGCTGAAGCTTTCTTT. The chain combines TRBV7-2 with TRBJ1-1, with D perhaps TRBD1 (5 bases). With 1 base removed from V and 6 bases from J, the gap between germline ends came to 9 bases. This CDR3 is 13 amino acids long. The V gene's germline CDR1 is SGHTA and CDR2 FQGNSA.

The chain has TRBV2 and TRBJ2-7; the match to TRBD2 covers 10 bases. Germline V gives CDR1 SNHLY, CDR2 FYNNEI. V lost 6 bases to trimming and J lost 1 base; unmatched junction nucleotides: 6. The CDR3 totals 15 residues. CDR3 residues: CASRVRTSGSYEQYF. CDR3 sequence (DNA): TGTGCCAGCAGGGTAAGGACTAGCGGTTCCTACGAGCAGTACTTC.

This clone showed up just once. The chain carries TRBV19 and TRBJ2-2; 7 positions match TRBD2. In germline, CDR1 is LNHDA, CDR2 SQIVND (reference sequence). There are 17 residues in the CDR3. With 4 bases clipped from V and 0 bases from J, the junction kept 8 bases outside the gene matches. CDR3 in amino acids: CASSTVGGGSNTGELFF. In DNA, the CDR3 is TGTGCCAGTAGTACCGTGGGGGGGGGATCGAACACCGGGGAGCTGTTTTTT.

CDR3 bases: TGTGCCAGCAGTGATCTAGGTTCCTCCTATAATTCACCCCTCCACTTT. The encoded protein is CASSDLGSSYNSPLHF. V usage is TRBV6-1 and J usage is TRBJ1-6; D unresolved. This CDR3 has 16 residues. The ends were cut back, 3 bases at V and 0 bases at J, with 9 bases in the middle. Germline V CDR1 and CDR2: MNHNS, SASEGT.

The chain links TRBV27 to TRBJ2-1, with TRBD2 matching over 7 bases. J gave up 5 bases and V 11 bases, and 0 bases lay outside the gene matches. CDR1 and CDR2 (germline): MNHEY, SMNVEV (reference sequence). CDR3 length: 10 amino acids. Written as DNA, the CDR3 is TGTGCCGCGGGGGACAATGAGCAGTTCTTC. As protein: CAAGDNEQFF.

The chain's CDR3 is CASSLSRGQQETQYF. CDR3 DNA sequence: TGTGCCAGCAGTTTATCCCGGGGACAGCAAGAGACCCAGTACTTC. The chain employs TRBV28 and TRBJ2-5; 7 positions agree with TRBD1. Germline CDR1 is MDHEN and CDR2 is SYDVKM. This CDR3 comprises 15 residues. Trimming removed 1 base from V and 2 bases from J; junction bases left unmatched: 4.

This clone has only a few counts. CDR3 region: CASSSGQADQPQHF. CDR3 coding DNA: TGTGCCAGTAGTTCAGGACAGGCGGATCAGCCCCAGCATTTT. This chain links TRBV19 with TRBJ1-5; the match to TRBD1 covers 7 bases. Losses at the gene ends were 5 bases for V and 5 bases for J; bases not matched to a gene: 6. The CDR3 loop spans 14 amino acids. Germline assignment: CDR1 LNHDA and CDR2 SQIVND (reference sequence).

The chain couples TRBV11-2 to TRBJ1-1; no definite D call. This CDR3 spans 19 amino acids. Germline values: CDR1 SGHAT, CDR2 FQNNGV. V was cut by 2 bases and J by 4 bases, with 26 bases left in between. The CDR3 DNA follows: TGTGCCAGCAGCTTATGGGTGTCGGCAGGCAGGTTTGTGGGCACTGAAGCTTTCTTT. This codes for CASSLWVSAGRFVGTEAFF.